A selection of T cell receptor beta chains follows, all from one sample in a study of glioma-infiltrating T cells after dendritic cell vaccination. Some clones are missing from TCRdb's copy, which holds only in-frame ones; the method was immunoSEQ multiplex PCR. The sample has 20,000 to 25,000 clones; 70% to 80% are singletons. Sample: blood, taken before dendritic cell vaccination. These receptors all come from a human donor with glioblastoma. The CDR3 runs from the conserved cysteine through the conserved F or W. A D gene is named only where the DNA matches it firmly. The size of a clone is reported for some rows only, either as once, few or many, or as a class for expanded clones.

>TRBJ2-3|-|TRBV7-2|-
CASSLTDTQYF
TGTGCCAGCAGCCTCACAGATACGCAGTATTTT
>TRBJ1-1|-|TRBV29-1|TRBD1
CSVGTGQGRPEAFF
TGCAGCGTTGGGACGGGACAGGGGAGGCCTGAAGCTTTCTTT
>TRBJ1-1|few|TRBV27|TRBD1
CASRTGGTEAFF
TGTGCCAGCAGGACAGGGGGAACTGAAGCTTTCTTT
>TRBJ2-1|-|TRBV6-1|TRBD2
CASSVASGSYNEQFF
TGTGCCAGCAGTGTAGCTAGCGGGAGCTACAATGAGCAGTTCTTC
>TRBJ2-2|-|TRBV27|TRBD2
CASSAGLANGELFF
TGTGCCAGCAGTGCGGGACTAGCGAACGGGGAGCTGTTTTTT
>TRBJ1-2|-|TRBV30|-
CAWSVRREYTANYGYTF
TGTGCCTGGAGTGTACGGAGGGAGTATACCGCTAACTATGGCTACACCTTC
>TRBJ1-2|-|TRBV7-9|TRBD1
CASSPRDRAWGYTF
TGTGCCAGCAGCCCCCGGGACAGAGCCTGGGGCTACACCTTC
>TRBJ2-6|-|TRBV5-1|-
CASSLGSGANVLTF
TGCGCCAGCAGCTTGGGGAGTGGGGCCAACGTCCTGACTTTC
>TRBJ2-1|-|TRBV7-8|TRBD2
CASSLVVASGSTYNEQFF
TGTGCCAGCAGCTTAGTTGTGGCTAGCGGGAGCACCTACAATGAGCAGTTCTTC
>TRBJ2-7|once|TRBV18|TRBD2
CASSPGTSGNYEQYF
TGTGCCAGCTCACCAGGGACTAGCGGGAACTACGAGCAGTACTTC
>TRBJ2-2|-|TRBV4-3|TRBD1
CASSQDRTGGTGELFF
TGCGCCAGCAGCCAAGATAGGACAGGGGGCACCGGGGAGCTGTTTTTT
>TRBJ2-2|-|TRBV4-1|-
CASSQEGREAGELFF
TGCGCCAGCAGCCAAGAGGGCAGGGAGGCCGGGGAGCTGTTTTTT
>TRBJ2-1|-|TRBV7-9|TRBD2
CASSLFQREYNEQFF
TGTGCCAGCAGCTTGTTCCAGCGGGAGTACAATGAGCAGTTCTTC
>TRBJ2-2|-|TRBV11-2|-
CASSFRNTGELFF
TGTGCCAGCAGCTTCAGGAACACCGGGGAGCTGTTTTTT
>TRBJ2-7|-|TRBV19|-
CASSTNRLSSYEQYF
TGTGCCAGTAGTACTAACAGGTTGAGCTCCTACGAGCAGTACTTC
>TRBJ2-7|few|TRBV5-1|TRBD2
CASSRAGAKGEQYF
TGCGCCAGCAGCCGAGCGGGAGCAAAGGGAGAGCAGTACTTC
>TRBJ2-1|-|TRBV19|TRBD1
CASLGQPYNEQFF
TGTGCCAGTTTGGGACAGCCTTACAATGAGCAGTTCTTC
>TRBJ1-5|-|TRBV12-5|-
CASGLAIGNQPQHF
TGTGCTAGTGGTTTGGCCATCGGGAATCAGCCCCAGCATTTT
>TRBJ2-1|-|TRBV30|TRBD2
CARASSGLPNEQFF
TGTGCTCGGGCCTCTAGCGGTTTACCCAATGAGCAGTTCTTC
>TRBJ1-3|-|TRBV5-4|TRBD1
CASSDQDRGGGGNTIYF
TGTGCCAGCAGCGATCAGGACAGGGGAGGAGGTGGAAACACCATATATTTT
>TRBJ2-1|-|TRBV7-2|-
CASSRPMALAEQFF
TGTGCCAGCAGCAGACCTATGGCCCTAGCGGAGCAGTTCTTC
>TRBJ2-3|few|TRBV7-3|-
CASSLSDTQYF
TGTGCCAGCAGCCTCTCAGATACGCAGTATTTT
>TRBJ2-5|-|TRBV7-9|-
CASRRVGVETQYF
TGTGCCAGCAGACGTGTAGGGGTGGAGACCCAGTACTTC
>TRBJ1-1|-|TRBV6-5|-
CASSYSPTLNTEAFF
TGTGCCAGCAGTTACTCTCCCACATTGAACACTGAAGCTTTCTTT
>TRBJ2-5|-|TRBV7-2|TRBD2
CASSFHSGRAPETQYF
TGTGCCAGCAGCTTCCATAGCGGGAGGGCCCCAGAGACCCAGTACTTC
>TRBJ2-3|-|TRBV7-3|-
CASSLVSSTDTQYF
TGTGCCAGCAGCTTAGTGTCTAGCACAGATACGCAGTATTTT
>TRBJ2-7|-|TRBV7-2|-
CASSLDRGGSGGSLEQYF
TGTGCCAGCAGCTTAGATCGAGGGGGGTCGGGAGGTTCCCTCGAGCAGTACTTC
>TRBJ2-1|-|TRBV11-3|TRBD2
CASSLGTSGDNEQFF
TGTGCCAGCAGCTTGGGGACTAGCGGAGACAATGAGCAGTTCTTC
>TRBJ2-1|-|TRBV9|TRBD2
CASSPNQREHNEQFF
TGTGCCAGCAGCCCGAACCAGCGGGAACACAATGAGCAGTTCTTC
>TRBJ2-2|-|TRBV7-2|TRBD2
CASSAELAGGLNAGELFF
TGTGCCAGCAGCGCGGAGCTAGCGGGAGGCCTGAACGCCGGGGAGCTGTTTTTT
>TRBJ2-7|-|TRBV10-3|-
CAISVQITNEQYF
TGTGCCATCAGTGTTCAGATTACGAACGAGCAGTACTTC
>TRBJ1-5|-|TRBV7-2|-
CASSNYLSNQPQHF
TGTGCCAGCAGCAACTACCTAAGCAATCAGCCCCAGCATTTT
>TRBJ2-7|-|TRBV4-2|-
CASSDSGEYEQYF
TGTGCCAGCAGCGACAGTGGGGAATACGAGCAGTACTTC
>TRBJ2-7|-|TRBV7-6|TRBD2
CASSSSSGRSSYEQYF
TGTGCCAGCAGCTCCTCTAGCGGGAGAAGCTCCTACGAGCAGTACTTC
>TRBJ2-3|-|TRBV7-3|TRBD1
CASSPGGSTDTQYF
TGTGCCAGCAGCCCAGGGGGAAGCACAGATACGCAGTATTTT
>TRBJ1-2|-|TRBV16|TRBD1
CASSQYGETGNGYTF
TGTGCCAGCAGCCAATATGGAGAGACAGGGAACGGCTACACCTTC
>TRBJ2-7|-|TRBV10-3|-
CAISAPSYEQYF
TGTGCCATCAGTGCCCCGTCCTACGAGCAGTACTTC
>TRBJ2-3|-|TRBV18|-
CASASRLSTQDTQYF
TGTGCCAGCGCAAGCAGGCTATCCACACAAGATACGCAGTATTTT
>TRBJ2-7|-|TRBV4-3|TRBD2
CASSQTGTSGLEQYF
TGCGCCAGCAGCCAGACCGGGACTAGCGGTTTGGAGCAGTACTTC
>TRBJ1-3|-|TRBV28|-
CASSSSFSGNTIYF
TGTGCCAGCAGTTCTTCCTTCTCTGGAAACACCATATATTTT
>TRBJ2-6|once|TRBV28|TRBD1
CASKSGQGAVGANVLTF
TGTGCCAGCAAATCCGGACAGGGGGCAGTTGGGGCCAACGTCCTGACTTTC
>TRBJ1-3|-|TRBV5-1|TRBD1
CASSLTSLGQGAGNTIYF
TGCGCCAGCAGCTTGACATCGTTGGGACAGGGGGCTGGAAACACCATATATTTT